Below, one T cell receptor (beta chain) is given with its context. This specimen belongs to a study of immune evolution from preneoplasia to lung adenocarcinoma. Germline V lookup: CDR1 KGHSH, CDR2 LQKENI. Trimming shortened V by 6 bases and J by 2 bases, and 13 bases separated the two germline ends. This CDR3 is built from 14 residues. Repertoires were generated with immunoSEQ multiplex PCR, while TCRdb's copy carries only in-frame clones and drops some. Among tens of thousands of clones listed, roughly 80% were seen once. The clonotype originates from a person aged 55 to 75 with lung adenocarcinoma. The sequenced material came from FFPE invasive lung adenocarcinoma tissue. This rearrangement joins TRBV18 to TRBJ2-5, with D perhaps matching TRBD1 (5 bases). The CDR3 DNA is TGTGCCAGCTCCGCTAACAAGGGGCAAGAGACCCAGTACTTC. It specifies CASSANKGQETQYF.